This is a list of T cell receptor beta chains from one sample in a study of OX40 agonist ivuxolimab in advanced cancers. Repertoires were generated with immunoSEQ multiplex PCR, while TCRdb's copy carries only in-frame clones and drops some. The table has 70,000 to 90,000 clones, about 89% seen once. This specimen was CD4+ or CD8+ T cells sorted from blood, taken in a trial of the OX40 agonist ivuxolimab. The receptors were sampled from an adult with an advanced solid tumor such as melanoma, head and neck, liver or kidney cancer. The CDR3 runs from the conserved cysteine through the conserved F or W. D genes are given only for firm matches.

TRBJ1-2,TRBV6-6,.,CASSYSSSQGYTF,TGTGCCAGCAGTTACTCGTCGTCGCAGGGCTACACCTTC
TRBJ1-2,TRBV4-1,.,CASSHIGYGYTF,TGCGCCAGCAGCCACATCGGGTATGGCTACACCTTC
TRBJ2-6,TRBV9,.,CASSVSARANVLTF,TGTGCCAGCAGCGTTAGCGCCAGGGCCAACGTCCTGACTTTC
TRBJ1-5,TRBV6-4,.,CASSDGDNQPQHF,TGTGCCAGCAGTGACGGTGACAATCAGCCCCAGCATTTT
TRBJ1-5,TRBV19,.,CASSRVDRNQPQHF,TGTGCCAGTAGTAGAGTCGACCGCAATCAGCCCCAGCATTTT
TRBJ1-5,TRBV4-2,TRBD1,CASSQIDRAQPQHF,TGTGCCAGCAGCCAAATTGACAGGGCGCAGCCCCAGCATTTT
TRBJ2-1,TRBV4-3,TRBD2,CASSRLAGGGSYNEQFF,TGCGCCAGCAGCCGTCTAGCGGGAGGGGGGTCCTACAATGAGCAGTTCTTC
TRBJ1-5,TRBV2,.,CASKLTGWQPQHF,TGTGCCAGCAAGCTGACAGGCTGGCAGCCCCAGCATTTT
TRBJ1-5,TRBV5-1,.,CASSVGSNQPQHF,TGCGCCAGCTCGGTGGGGAGCAATCAGCCCCAGCATTTT
TRBJ1-6,TRBV6-5,.,CASSLFGYSPLHF,TGTGCCAGCAGTTTATTCGGTTATTCACCCCTCCACTTT
TRBJ1-4,TRBV4-3,.,CASSQDWGALTNEKLFF,TGCGCCAGCAGCCAAGATTGGGGGGCGTTGACTAATGAAAAACTGTTTTTT
TRBJ2-3,TRBV27,.,CASRGRTDTQYF,TGTGCCAGCAGGGGTCGCACAGATACGCAGTATTTT
TRBJ2-2,TRBV28,.,CASSNPLEGQNTGELFF,TGTGCCAGTAGTAACCCCTTGGAGGGCCAGAACACCGGGGAGCTGTTTTTT
TRBJ1-5,TRBV28,.,CASSPPKREGYQPQHF,TGTGCCAGCAGTCCTCCGAAGAGGGAGGGCTACCAGCCCCAGCATTTT
TRBJ2-3,TRBV7-2,.,CASSFGTDTQYF,TGTGCCAGCAGCTTCGGCACAGATACGCAGTATTTT